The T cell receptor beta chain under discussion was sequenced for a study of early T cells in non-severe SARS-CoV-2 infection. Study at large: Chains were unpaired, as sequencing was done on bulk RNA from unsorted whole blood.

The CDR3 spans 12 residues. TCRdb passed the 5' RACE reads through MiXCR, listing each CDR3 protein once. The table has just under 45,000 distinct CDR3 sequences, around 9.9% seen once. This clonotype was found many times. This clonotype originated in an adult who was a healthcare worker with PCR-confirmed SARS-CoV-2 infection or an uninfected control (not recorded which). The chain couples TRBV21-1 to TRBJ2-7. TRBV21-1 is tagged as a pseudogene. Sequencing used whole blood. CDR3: CASSFREYEQYF. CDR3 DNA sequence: TGTGCCAGCAGCTTCAGAGAGTACGAGCAGTACTTC.